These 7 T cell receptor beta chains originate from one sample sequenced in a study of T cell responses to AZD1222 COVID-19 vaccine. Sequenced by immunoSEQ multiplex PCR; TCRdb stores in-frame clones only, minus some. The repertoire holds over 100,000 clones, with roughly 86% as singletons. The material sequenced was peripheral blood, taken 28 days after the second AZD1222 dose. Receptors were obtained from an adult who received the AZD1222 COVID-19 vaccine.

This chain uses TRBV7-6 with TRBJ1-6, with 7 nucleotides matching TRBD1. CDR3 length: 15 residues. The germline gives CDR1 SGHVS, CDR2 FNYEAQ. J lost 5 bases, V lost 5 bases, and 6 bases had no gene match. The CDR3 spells CASSPQGQNNSPLHF. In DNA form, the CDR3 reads TGTGCCAGCAGCCCTCAGGGACAGAATAATTCACCCCTCCACTTT.

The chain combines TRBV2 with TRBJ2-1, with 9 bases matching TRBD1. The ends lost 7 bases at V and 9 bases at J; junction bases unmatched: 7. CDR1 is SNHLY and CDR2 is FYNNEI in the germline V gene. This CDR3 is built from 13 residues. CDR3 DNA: TGTGCCAGCAAGGACAGGGGCAGGGCTGAGCAGTTCTTC. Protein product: CASKDRGRAEQFF. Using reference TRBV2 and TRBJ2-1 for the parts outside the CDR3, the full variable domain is EPEVTQTPSHQVTQMGQEVILRCVPISNHLYFYWYRQILGQKVEFLVSFYNNEISEKSEIFDDQFSVERPDGSNFTLKIRSTKLEDSAMYFCASKDRGRAEQFFGPGTRLTVL.

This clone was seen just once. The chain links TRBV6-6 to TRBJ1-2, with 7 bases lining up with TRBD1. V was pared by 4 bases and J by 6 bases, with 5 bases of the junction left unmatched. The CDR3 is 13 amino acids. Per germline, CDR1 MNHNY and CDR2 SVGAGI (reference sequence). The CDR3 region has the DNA TGTGCCAGCAGTTTGGGACAGTCCGATGGCTACACCTTC. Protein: CASSLGQSDGYTF.

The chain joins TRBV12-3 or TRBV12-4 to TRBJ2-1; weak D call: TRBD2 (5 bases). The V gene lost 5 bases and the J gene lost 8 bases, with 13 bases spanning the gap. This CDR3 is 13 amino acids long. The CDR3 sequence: CASSHDSVDEQFF. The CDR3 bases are TGTGCCAGCAGTCACGATAGCGTGGATGAGCAGTTCTTC.

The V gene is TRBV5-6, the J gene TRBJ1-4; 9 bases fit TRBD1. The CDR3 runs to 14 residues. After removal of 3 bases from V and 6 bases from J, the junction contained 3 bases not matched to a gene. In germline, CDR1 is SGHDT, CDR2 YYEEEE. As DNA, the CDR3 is TGTGCCAGCAGCTCCGGGACAGGGCATGAAAAACTGTTTTTT. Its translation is CASSSGTGHEKLFF.

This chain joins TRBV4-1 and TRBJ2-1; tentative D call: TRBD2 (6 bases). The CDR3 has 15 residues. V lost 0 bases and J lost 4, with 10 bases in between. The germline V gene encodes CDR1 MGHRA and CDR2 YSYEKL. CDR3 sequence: CASSQDGEAYNEQFF. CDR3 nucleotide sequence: TGCGCCAGCAGCCAAGACGGGGAGGCATACAATGAGCAGTTCTTC.

The CDR3 nucleotides are TGTGCCAGCAGCCAAGGCTCCTATAATTCACCCCTCCACTTT. Its translation: CASSQGSYNSPLHF. The V gene is TRBV4-2, the J gene TRBJ1-6; D remains unclear. V was cut by 1 base and J by 0 bases, with 1 base left in between. There are 14 residues in the CDR3. Germline CDR1 reads LGHNA; CDR2 reads YNFKEQ.